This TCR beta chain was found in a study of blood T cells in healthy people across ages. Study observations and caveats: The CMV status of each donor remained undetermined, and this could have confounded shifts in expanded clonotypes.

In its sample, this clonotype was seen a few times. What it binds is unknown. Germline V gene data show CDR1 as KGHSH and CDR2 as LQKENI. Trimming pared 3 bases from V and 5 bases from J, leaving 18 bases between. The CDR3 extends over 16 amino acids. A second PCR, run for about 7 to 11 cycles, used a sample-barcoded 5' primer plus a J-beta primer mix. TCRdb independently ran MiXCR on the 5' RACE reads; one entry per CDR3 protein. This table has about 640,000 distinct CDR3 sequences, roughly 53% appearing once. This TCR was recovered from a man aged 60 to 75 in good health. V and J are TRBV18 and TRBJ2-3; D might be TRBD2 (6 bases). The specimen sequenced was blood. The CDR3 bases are TGTGCCAGCTCACCGTCCAGGACTAATCCAAAAGATACGCAGTATTTT. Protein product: CASSPSRTNPKDTQYF. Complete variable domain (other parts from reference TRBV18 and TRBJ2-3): NAGVMQNPRHLVRRRGQEARLRCSPMKGHSHVYWYRQLPEEGLKFMVYLQKENIIDESGMPKERFSAEFPKEGPSILRIQQVVRGDSAAYFCASSPSRTNPKDTQYFGPGTRLTVL.